The 29 T cell receptor beta chains reported below all come from one sample, sequenced in a study of T cell responses to AZD1222 COVID-19 vaccine. Data came from immunoSEQ multiplex PCR; TCRdb stores just in-frame clones and leaves some out. The sample has roughly 250,000 clones, about 92% seen once; the top ten hold less than 0.65%. The material sequenced was peripheral blood, taken on day 0 of AZD1222 vaccination. The receptor source for this set is an adult in good health.

The chain combines TRBV28 with TRBJ1-5, with 9 bases aligning to TRBD1. The CDR3 sequence is 15 residues long. With 6 bases clipped from V and 0 bases from J, the junction kept 3 bases outside the gene matches. Germline V CDR1 and CDR2: MDHEN, SYDVKM. The CDR3 DNA reads as TGTGCCAGCAGACGACAGGGGGGTAGCAATCAGCCCCAGCATTTT. It translates to CASRRQGGSNQPQHF.

The chain recombines TRBV2 with TRBJ1-6; 7 positions agree with TRBD1. The germline V gene encodes CDR1 SNHLY and CDR2 FYNNEI. With V trimmed by 4 bases and J by 10 bases, 7 bases remained unmatched. The CDR3 extends over 14 amino acids. The CDR3 DNA follows: TGTGCCAGCAGTGCACAGGGGATAAGGTCACCCCTCCACTTT. This gives the protein CASSAQGIRSPLHF.

The chain couples TRBV7-9 to TRBJ1-6, with 8 bases matching TRBD1. With 1 base clipped from V and 8 bases from J, the junction kept 4 bases outside the gene matches. Germline lookup yields CDR1 SEHNR and CDR2 FQNEAQ (reference sequence). This CDR3 contains 15 residues. The CDR3 is CASSLGQGIYSPLHF. Written as DNA, the CDR3 is TGTGCCAGCAGCTTAGGACAGGGGATCTATTCACCCCTCCACTTT.

The CDR3 nucleotides are TGTGCCAGTAGTATAGATCATAGGGCTGGGGCCAACGTCCTGACTTTC. Amino acids: CASSIDHRAGANVLTF. The V and J genes are TRBV19 and TRBJ2-6, with D unclear. CDR1 is LNHDA and CDR2 is SQIVND in the germline V gene (reference sequence). The CDR3 extends over 16 amino acids. Trimming removed 0 bases at V and 2 bases at J, with 8 bases between.

The chain employs TRBV28 and TRBJ1-1; D is ambiguous. The CDR3 has 11 residues. Germline-derived CDR1 and CDR2 are MDHEN and SYDVKM. The germline V and J ends were trimmed by 3 bases and 13 bases, with 12 bases remaining between them. The DNA for the CDR3 is TGTGCCAGCAGTTTCAAGGGCCGGGGTTTCTTT. The encoded protein is CASSFKGRGFF.

V is TRBV5-1 and J is TRBJ2-3, with TRBD1 identical over 10 bases. The CDR3 length is 14 residues. V was clipped by 4 bases and J by 3 bases; unmatched bases: 2. Per the germline V gene, CDR1 is SGHRS and CDR2 is YFSETQ. This chain's CDR3 is CASSRDRGTDTQYF. The DNA for the CDR3 is TGCGCCAGCAGCCGGGACAGGGGAACAGATACGCAGTATTTT. Full variable domain (missing parts from reference TRBV5-1 and TRBJ2-3): KAGVTQTPRYLIKTRGQQVTLSCSPISGHRSVSWYQQTPGQGLQFLFEYFSETQRNKGNFPGRFSGRQFSNSRSEMNVSTLELGDSALYLCASSRDRGTDTQYFGPGTRLTVL.

This sequence joins TRBV7-9 and TRBJ2-2, with 7 bases fitting TRBD1. This CDR3 spans 14 amino acids. Per the germline V gene, CDR1 is SEHNR and CDR2 is FQNEAQ (reference sequence). Germline trimming cut 5 bases from V and 4 bases from J; bases unmatched to any gene: 4. In nucleotides, the CDR3 is TGTGCCAGCAGCCAGCACAGGGGCACCGGGGAGCTGTTTTTT. It encodes CASSQHRGTGELFF. Full variable domain (missing parts from reference TRBV7-9 and TRBJ2-2): DTGVSQNPRHKITKRGQNVTFRCDPISEHNRLYWYRQTLGQGPEFLTYFQNEAQLEKSRLLSDRFSAERPKGSFSTLEIQRTEQGDSAMYLCASSQHRGTGELFFGEGSRLTVL.

This chain joins TRBV10-3 and TRBJ1-3, with 9 bases fitting TRBD1. The V gene's germline CDR1 is ENHRY and CDR2 SYGVKD. V lost 8 bases and J lost 2; bases outside the gene matches: 4. The CDR3 has 14 residues. In DNA, the CDR3 is TGTGCCATCCGGGGGACAGGGACTGGAAACACCATATATTTT. It encodes CAIRGTGTGNTIYF.

This clone was seen a single time. The DNA is omitted, as the CDR3 cannot be located on it reliably, and the CDR3 follows TCRdb's listing. CDR3 residues: CARWTGTYPCYEKLFF. The chain has TRBV28 and TRBJ1-4. The CDR3 contains 16 residues when both ends are counted. Germline-derived CDR1 and CDR2 are MDHEN and SYDVKM.

CDR3 sequence: CASSEQGWETQYF. DNA of the CDR3: TGTGCCAGCAGTGAACAGGGGTGGGAGACCCAGTACTTC. The V and J genes are TRBV6-1 and TRBJ2-5; maybe TRBD1 (6 bases). Per the germline V gene, CDR1 is MNHNS and CDR2 is SASEGT. The V end was cut by 2 bases, the J end by 5 bases, with 9 bases between. The CDR3 sequence is 13 residues long.

This chain joins TRBV2 and TRBJ2-2; possibly TRBD1 for D (5 bases). This CDR3 is built from 14 residues. V was cut by 6 bases and J by 1 base, with 9 bases left in between. Germline-derived CDR1 and CDR2 are SNHLY and FYNNEI. The DNA for the CDR3 is TGTGCCAGCAGCTCTACAGGGAACACCGGGGAGCTGTTTTTT. Encoded protein: CASSSTGNTGELFF. Looking up the rest from reference TRBV2 and TRBJ2-2 gives the full variable domain: EPEVTQTPSHQVTQMGQEVILRCVPISNHLYFYWYRQILGQKVEFLVSFYNNEISEKSEIFDDQFSVERPDGSNFTLKIRSTKLEDSAMYFCASSSTGNTGELFFGEGSRLTVL.

The chain carries TRBV19 and TRBJ2-2; D is uncertain. The CDR3 extends over 12 amino acids. The germline CDR1 and CDR2 sequences are LNHDA and SQIVND (reference sequence). Deletions cut 6 bases from V and 6 bases from J, with 8 bases between. CDR3: CASSEFPGELFF. CDR3 coding DNA: TGTGCCAGTAGCGAGTTTCCCGGGGAGCTGTTTTTT.

This chain joins TRBV4-3 and TRBJ2-5; 8 bases map to TRBD2. After removal of 0 bases from V and 5 bases from J, the junction contained 5 bases not matched to a gene. Germline V gives CDR1 LGHNA, CDR2 YSLEER. This CDR3 region has 15 residues. This CDR3 reads CASSQDRGGGETQYF. The CDR3, as DNA: TGCGCCAGCAGCCAAGACAGGGGCGGGGGGGAGACCCAGTACTTC.

V and J are TRBV19 and TRBJ2-7; 8 nucleotides line up with TRBD1. This CDR3 is built from 14 residues. V lost 6 bases, J lost 5 bases, and 9 bases stayed unmatched. Per germline, CDR1 LNHDA and CDR2 SQIVND (reference sequence). The CDR3 sequence is CASSYRTGTDEQYF. CDR3 nucleotides: TGTGCCAGTAGCTATCGGACAGGGACGGACGAGCAGTACTTC.

This sequence joins TRBV7-6 and TRBJ2-7, with D tentatively TRBD1 (6 bases). Germline CDR1 SGHVS, CDR2 FNYEAQ. This CDR3 has 16 residues. V lost 4 bases to trimming and J lost 5 bases, with 21 bases between them. The CDR3 here is CASSSIRGRAGNEQYF. The CDR3 DNA is TGTGCCAGCAGCTCGATCAGGGGACGTGCTGGAAACGAGCAGTACTTC.

The rearrangement links TRBV10-3 to TRBJ1-2, with TRBD1 matching over 8 bases. The germline V gene encodes CDR1 ENHRY and CDR2 SYGVKD. The length of the CDR3 is 15 residues. Germline trimming cut 2 bases from V and 2 bases from J; bases unmatched to any gene: 4. The CDR3 loop is CAISETGQGNYGYTF. DNA for the CDR3: TGTGCCATCAGTGAGACTGGACAGGGCAACTATGGCTACACCTTC.

The chain has TRBV11-2 and TRBJ2-7; the match to TRBD1 covers 8 bases. The germline V gene has CDR1 SGHAT and CDR2 FQNNGV. There are 14 residues in the CDR3. V lost 4 bases and J lost 7; bases outside the gene matches: 9. The CDR3: CASSSVRDRQEQYF. The CDR3 DNA follows: TGTGCCAGCAGCTCCGTGAGGGACAGGCAAGAGCAGTACTTC.

The chain couples TRBV3-1 (or the pseudogene TRBV3-2) to TRBJ2-3; 9 nucleotides match TRBD2. V shed 4 bases, J shed 2 bases, and the junction held 7 bases outside the gene matches. Germline CDR1 reads LGHDT; CDR2 reads YNNKEL (reference sequence). The CDR3 totals 16 residues. CDR3 sequence: CASSRRAGGDTDTQYF. The CDR3, as DNA: TGTGCCAGCAGCCGTCGAGCGGGAGGTGACACAGATACGCAGTATTTT.

This clone was counted between two and nine times. This chain uses TRBV16 with TRBJ2-1; 10 positions match TRBD2. This CDR3 comprises 17 residues. V was pared by 4 bases and J by 6 bases, with 12 bases of the junction left unmatched. Germline CDR1 reads KGHSY; CDR2 reads FQNENV. The CDR3 protein is CASSRSRVAGGFNEQFF. Here the CDR3 DNA reads TGTGCCAGCAGCCGCTCCCGGGTAGCGGGGGGTTTCAATGAGCAGTTCTTC.

The rearrangement links TRBV29-1 to TRBJ1-5, with TRBD1 as a possible D gene (6 bases). CDR3 length: 12 residues. Germline V gene lookup returns CDR1 SQVTM and CDR2 ANQGSEA. Trimming took 4 bases from V and 5 from J, leaving 9 bases between them. CDR3 region: CSVVDRDQPQHF. The DNA of the CDR3 is TGCAGCGTTGTGGACAGAGATCAGCCCCAGCATTTT.

The rearrangement joins TRBV23-1 to TRBJ2-7; 7 bases agree with TRBD1. TRBV23-1 is reported as an ORF; its role is uncertain. The length of the CDR3 is 14 residues. Trimming cost V 4 bases and J 5 bases; bases outside gene matches: 8. CDR3 DNA: TGCGCCAGCAGTCCGGACAGGTATCACGACGAGCAGTACTTC. It codes for CASSPDRYHDEQYF.

The chain couples TRBV6-6 to TRBJ1-1, with no clear D. The CDR3 is 12 amino acids. Trimming stripped 2 bases from V and 3 bases from J, with 4 bases between. The V gene's germline CDR1 is MNHNY and CDR2 SVGAGI (reference sequence). The CDR3 reads CASSYVDTEAFF. CDR3 nucleotides: TGTGCCAGCAGTTACGTCGACACTGAAGCTTTCTTT.

This clone was observed once. This sequence joins TRBV4-1 and TRBJ2-2; the match to TRBD2 covers 7 bases. V gave up 4 bases and J gave up 5 bases; unmatched junction bases: 13. The CDR3 length is 17 residues. CDR1 and CDR2 from the germline V gene are MGHRA and YSYEKL. The DNA of the CDR3 is TGCGCCAGCAGCCGCAATCAGGGCGGGGGAAGAACCGGGGAGCTGTTTTTT. Translation gives CASSRNQGGGRTGELFF.

The gene calls are TRBV4-1 and TRBJ1-2; a possible D gene is TRBD1 (5 bases). Germline V gene lookup returns CDR1 MGHRA and CDR2 YSYEKL. Trimming cost V 1 base and J 0 bases, with 9 bases left between them. The CDR3 covers 15 residues. CDR3 DNA: TGCGCCAGCAGCCAAGGCGGAGGGGCTAACTATGGCTACACCTTC. It is translated as CASSQGGGANYGYTF.

The chain combines TRBV28 with TRBJ2-7; 9 nucleotides line up with TRBD2. The CDR3 runs 14 residues. Unmatched junction bases numbered 8, after V lost 8 bases and J lost 3 bases. Looked up from germline, CDR1 is MDHEN and CDR2 is SYDVKM. The CDR3 bases are TGTGCCAGCGGTCGACTAGCGGACGTCTACGAGCAGTACTTC. Protein: CASGRLADVYEQYF.

The V call is TRBV19, the J call TRBJ1-3; D is uncertain. The length of the CDR3 is 15 residues. Trimming shortened V by 4 bases and J by 0 bases, and 10 bases separated the two germline ends. The germline V gene has CDR1 LNHDA and CDR2 SQIVND (reference sequence). CDR3 protein: CASSNGEFSGNTIYF. CDR3 DNA sequence: TGTGCCAGTAGTAATGGGGAGTTCTCTGGAAACACCATATATTTT. The whole variable domain, filled in from reference TRBV19 and TRBJ1-3, reads DGGITQSPKYLFRKEGQNVTLSCEQNLNHDAMYWYRQDPGQGLRLIYYSQIVNDFQKGDIAEGYSVSREKKESFPLTVTSAQKNPTAFYLCASSNGEFSGNTIYFGEGSWLTVV.

The chain recombines TRBV30 with TRBJ1-1; D call uncertain. Germline loops: CDR1 GTSNPN, CDR2 SVGIG (reference sequence). The CDR3 length is 11 residues. V was shortened by 4 bases and J by 7 bases, with 10 bases between the two germline ends. CDR3 amino acids: CAWTPQYEAFF. DNA for the CDR3: TGTGCCTGGACCCCGCAATATGAAGCTTTCTTT.

This chain uses TRBV2 with TRBJ2-2; possible D gene TRBD1, 6 bases. CDR1 and CDR2 from the germline V gene are SNHLY and FYNNEI. The V end was cut by 4 bases, the J end by 1 base, with 7 bases between. This CDR3 comprises 14 residues. This CDR3 is CASSGQENTGELFF. DNA for the CDR3: TGTGCCAGCAGTGGACAGGAGAACACCGGGGAGCTGTTTTTT.

The rearrangement links TRBV7-2 to TRBJ2-1; D ambiguous. V lost 6 bases and J 10 bases, leaving 13 bases between the germline ends. CDR1 is SGHTA, CDR2 FQGNSA, per germline. The CDR3 has 12 residues. The CDR3 loop is CASSLNQREQFF. CDR3 bases: TGTGCCAGCAGTCTAAACCAGCGCGAGCAGTTCTTC.